The 23 T cell receptor beta chains presented below share a single source sample, sequenced in a study of OX40 agonist ivuxolimab in advanced cancers. Measured with immunoSEQ multiplex PCR; TCRdb has only the in-frame clones, and not every one. The sample consists of roughly 70,000 clones, around 89% of them appearing once. The input for sequencing was CD4+ or CD8+ T cells sorted from blood, taken in a trial of the OX40 agonist ivuxolimab. The receptor source for this set is an adult with an advanced solid tumor such as melanoma, head and neck, liver or kidney cancer.

The chain has TRBV19 and TRBJ2-3; TRBD2 agrees at 10 bases. V trimming: 2 bases; J trimming: 8 bases; junction bases outside the gene matches: 1. This CDR3 is built from 13 residues. Germline V CDR1 and CDR2: LNHDA, SQIVND (reference sequence). The CDR3 region is CASSILAGVTQYF. DNA for the CDR3: TGTGCCAGTAGTATACTAGCGGGGGTTACGCAGTATTTT.

This chain links TRBV27 with TRBJ1-2, with a weak D call TRBD1 (5 bases). Germline CDR1 is MNHEY and CDR2 is SMNVEV (reference sequence). V lost 5 bases and J 3 bases, leaving 13 bases between the germline ends. The CDR3 contains 14 residues. The CDR3 loop reads CASSPRPGYYGYTF. For the CDR3, the DNA is TGTGCCAGCAGTCCCAGGCCAGGGTACTATGGCTACACCTTC.

The rearrangement links TRBV19 to TRBJ2-7, with a possible D match to TRBD2 (5 bases). Trimming stripped 5 bases from V and 4 bases from J, with 6 bases between. This CDR3 region has 11 residues. Germline-derived CDR1 and CDR2 are LNHDA and SQIVND (reference sequence). The CDR3 reads CASSGGYEQYF. The CDR3 nucleotides read TGTGCCAGTAGTGGAGGTTACGAGCAGTACTTC. The complete variable domain, with remaining parts taken from reference TRBV19 and TRBJ2-7, reads DGGITQSPKYLFRKEGQNVTLSCEQNLNHDAMYWYRQDPGQGLRLIYYSQIVNDFQKGDIAEGYSVSREKKESFPLTVTSAQKNPTAFYLCASSGGYEQYFGPGTRLTVT.

The rearrangement uses TRBV19 and TRBJ2-4, with TRBD2 matching over 10 bases. CDR1 is LNHDA, CDR2 SQIVND, per germline (reference sequence). With 4 bases clipped from V and 8 bases from J, the junction kept 5 bases outside the gene matches. The CDR3 spans 14 residues. Written as DNA, the CDR3 is TGTGCCAGTAGTACGGGAAGCGGGAGGGACATTCAGTACTTC. Protein product: CASSTGSGRDIQYF.

This chain connects TRBV10-3 to TRBJ1-2, with TRBD1 matching 8 bases. Germline V lookup: CDR1 ENHRY, CDR2 SYGVKD. The ends lost 10 bases at V and 3 bases at J; junction bases unmatched: 10. The CDR3 runs 14 residues. The CDR3 DNA follows: TGTGCCACCACACCCCAGGGGGCGGACTATGGCTACACCTTC. Encoded protein: CATTPQGADYGYTF.

This clone was recorded once. The gene calls are TRBV7-2 and TRBJ2-7, with D possibly matching TRBD2 (6 bases). Germline lookup yields CDR1 SGHTA and CDR2 FQGNSA. V was shortened by 4 bases and J by 2 bases, with 12 bases between the two germline ends. The CDR3 runs 14 residues. CDR3 in amino acids: CASSSGLPTYEQYF. CDR3 in DNA: TGTGCCAGCAGCTCGGGACTTCCAACCTACGAGCAGTACTTC.

The J gene is TRBJ2-1, the V gene TRBV6-6; weak D call: TRBD2 (5 bases). CDR3 length equals 14 residues. V lost 6 bases to trimming and J lost 4 bases, with 13 bases between them. CDR1 and CDR2 from the germline V gene are MNHNY and SVGAGI (reference sequence). This chain's CDR3 is CASRGTGSYNEQFF. The DNA of the CDR3 is TGTGCCAGCAGAGGAACGGGGTCTTACAATGAGCAGTTCTTC.

The CDR3 region has the DNA TGCGCCAGCAGCTTGAGGACAGGGGTCAACACCGGGGAGCTGTTTTTT. Amino acid sequence: CASSLRTGVNTGELFF. The genes are TRBV5-1 and TRBJ2-2; 9 bases align to TRBD1. V was pared by 1 base and J by 2 bases, with 3 bases of the junction left unmatched. Germline V gene data show CDR1 as SGHRS and CDR2 as YFSETQ. The CDR3 is made up of 16 amino acids.

The genes are TRBV29-1 and TRBJ2-2; TRBD1 is a possible D gene (6 bases). The CDR3 is 13 residues long. V was cut by 4 bases and J by 5 bases, with 11 bases left in between. Germline V lookup: CDR1 SQVTM, CDR2 ANQGSEA. This CDR3 reads CSVGTGRTGELFF. The CDR3 DNA follows: TGCAGCGTTGGTACAGGGCGGACCGGGGAGCTGTTTTTT.

CDR3 sequence reads: CASSRTKNTGELFF. The CDR3 DNA reads as TGTGCCAGTAGTAGGACTAAAAACACCGGGGAGCTGTTTTTT. The rearrangement joins TRBV19 to TRBJ2-2; possibly TRBD2 for D (6 bases). V lost 4 bases, J lost 2 bases, and 8 bases lay in between. CDR1 and CDR2 (germline): LNHDA, SQIVND (reference sequence). The CDR3 runs to 14 residues.

The V and J genes are TRBV2 and TRBJ2-1; 7 bases are a match to TRBD1. CDR3 length: 15 residues. The J segment lost 5 bases and the V segment lost 10 bases, leaving 14 bases of the junction unmatched. In germline, CDR1 is SNHLY, CDR2 FYNNEI. CDR3: CATRLRTGLHNEQFF. The DNA for the CDR3 is TGTGCCACCAGACTGAGGACAGGACTGCACAATGAGCAGTTCTTC. Supplemented by reference TRBV2 and TRBJ2-1, the full variable domain reads EPEVTQTPSHQVTQMGQEVILRCVPISNHLYFYWYRQILGQKVEFLVSFYNNEISEKSEIFDDQFSVERPDGSNFTLKIRSTKLEDSAMYFCATRLRTGLHNEQFFGPGTRLTVL.

The rearrangement links TRBV15 to TRBJ2-3; TRBD1 matches 7 bases. The CDR3 consists of 16 residues. The germline CDR1 and CDR2 sequences are LNHNV and YYDKDF (reference sequence). The junction had 9 bases not matched to a gene; V was cut back by 0 bases and J by 6 bases. Written as DNA, the CDR3 is TGTGCCACCAGCAGAGACGACAGGGTGAGGGTGGATACGCAGTATTTT. Protein product: CATSRDDRVRVDTQYF. The variable domain in full, with the rest retrieved from reference TRBV15 and TRBJ2-3, is DAMVIQNPRYQVTQFGKPVTLSCSQTLNHNVMYWYQQKSSQAPKLLFHYYDKDFNNEADTPDNFQSRRPNTSFCFLDIRSPGLGDTAMYLCATSRDDRVRVDTQYFGPGTRLTVL.

The chain recombines TRBV4-2 with TRBJ2-5; no reliable D call. This CDR3 has 13 residues. The germline V gene has CDR1 LGHNA and CDR2 YNFKEQ. V was trimmed by 1 base and J by 5 bases, leaving 8 bases between them. The CDR3 loop reads CASSQGLFETQYF. CDR3 in DNA: TGTGCCAGCAGCCAAGGATTATTTGAGACCCAGTACTTC.

The chain links TRBV5-6 to TRBJ1-2; D is undetermined. Trimming took 1 base from V and 8 from J, leaving 6 bases between them. Looked up from germline, CDR1 is SGHDT and CDR2 is YYEEEE. CDR3 size: 11 residues. The CDR3 DNA reads as TGTGCCAGCAGCTTGTCTGGGGGCTACACCTTC. This sequence encodes CASSLSGGYTF.

This clone occurred once. The V call is TRBV5-4, the J call TRBJ1-2, with a weak D call TRBD1 (5 bases). Trimming left V 1 base short and J 3 bases short, with 16 bases between. Germline values: CDR1 SGHNT, CDR2 YYREEE (reference sequence). The CDR3 is 16 amino acids. The CDR3 sequence is CASSLPSFGRDYGYTF. The CDR3 bases are TGTGCCAGCAGCTTGCCTTCGTTCGGCAGGGACTATGGCTACACCTTC.

This clone was seen just once. The J gene is TRBJ2-1, the V gene TRBV30; TRBD2 aligns across 9 bases. This CDR3 spans 15 amino acids. J gave up 2 bases and V 5 bases, and 7 bases lay outside the gene matches. CDR1 is GTSNPN, CDR2 SVGIG, per germline (reference sequence). The CDR3 loop is CAWVAGVSPYNEQFF. CDR3 DNA: TGTGCCTGGGTAGCGGGAGTATCCCCCTACAATGAGCAGTTCTTC.

The rearrangement uses TRBV20-1 and TRBJ1-1, with D unresolved. Germline-derived CDR1 and CDR2 are DFQATT and SNEGSKA (reference sequence). Trimming took 1 base from V and 3 from J, leaving 3 bases between them. This CDR3 has 11 amino acids. The CDR3 DNA is TGCAGTGCTAGAGTAGACACTGAAGCTTTCTTT. Translation: CSARVDTEAFF.

The CDR3 DNA is TGTGCCAGCAGCTCTCGTCAGGGAAGCAACTACGAGCAGTACTTC. This sequence encodes CASSSRQGSNYEQYF. This chain uses TRBV7-9 with TRBJ2-7; the D gene is possibly TRBD1 (5 bases). The CDR3 has 15 residues. Trimming took 4 bases from V and 3 from J, leaving 16 bases between them. Germline V gene data show CDR1 as SEHNR and CDR2 as FQNEAQ (reference sequence).

The V call is TRBV29-1, the J call TRBJ2-7; maybe TRBD1 (5 bases). This CDR3 has 14 residues. V gave up 2 bases and J gave up 6 bases, with 17 bases separating them. From germline, CDR1 is SQVTM and CDR2 ANQGSEA. The DNA for the CDR3 is TGCAGCGTTGAAAGCCAGGGAATCACAGGCGAGCAGTACTTC. As protein: CSVESQGITGEQYF.

CDR3 nucleotide sequence: TGTGCCAGCACCACTTCGGTAACAGATACGCAGTATTTT. As protein: CASTTSVTDTQYF. This chain joins TRBV28 and TRBJ2-3; D is undetermined. The CDR3 is 13 residues long. Per germline, CDR1 MDHEN and CDR2 SYDVKM. The V end lost 7 bases, the J end lost 3 bases, and 11 bases lay between the germline ends.

This clone was counted a single time. The chain links TRBV7-8 to TRBJ2-2; 8 nucleotides align to TRBD1. V was pared by 1 base and J by 7 bases, with 11 bases of the junction left unmatched. The CDR3 runs to 17 residues. Germline values: CDR1 SGHVS, CDR2 FQNEAQ. In nucleotides, the CDR3 is TGTGCCAGCAGCTTAGTGGGACCAACAGGGGGTGGCGGGGAGCTGTTTTTT. Protein sequence: CASSLVGPTGGGGELFF. Drawing the rest from reference TRBV7-8 and TRBJ2-2, the complete variable domain is GAGVSQSPRYKVAKRGQDVALRCDPISGHVSLFWYQQALGQGPEFLTYFQNEAQLDKSGLPSDRFFAERPEGSVSTLKIQRTQQEDSAVYLCASSLVGPTGGGGELFFGEGSRLTVL.

V and J are TRBV19 and TRBJ2-7, with 12 positions matching TRBD2. This CDR3 contains 15 residues. Unmatched junction bases numbered 5, after V lost 5 bases and J lost 3 bases. Germline V gives CDR1 LNHDA, CDR2 SQIVND (reference sequence). The CDR3 spells CASSGWTSGIYEQYF. The CDR3 DNA is TGTGCCAGTAGTGGCTGGACTAGCGGGATCTACGAGCAGTACTTC.

The chain couples TRBV4-1 to TRBJ2-1; D is unresolved. V was pared by 0 bases and J by 3 bases, with 12 bases between. This CDR3 has 16 amino acids. Germline lookup yields CDR1 MGHRA and CDR2 YSYEKL. CDR3 sequence (DNA): TGCGCCAGCAGCCAAGAAGACTGGAGAAGCTACAATGAGCAGTTCTTC. Residues: CASSQEDWRSYNEQFF.